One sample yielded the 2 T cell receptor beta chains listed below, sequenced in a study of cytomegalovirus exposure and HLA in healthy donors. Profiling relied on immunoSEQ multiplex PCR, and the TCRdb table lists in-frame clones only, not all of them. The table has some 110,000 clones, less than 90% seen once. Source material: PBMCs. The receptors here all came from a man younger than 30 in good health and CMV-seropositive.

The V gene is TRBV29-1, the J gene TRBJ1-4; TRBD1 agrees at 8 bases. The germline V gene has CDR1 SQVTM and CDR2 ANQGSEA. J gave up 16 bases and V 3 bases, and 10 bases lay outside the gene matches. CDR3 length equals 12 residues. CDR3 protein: CSVDSGQGVQFF. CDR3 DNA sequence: TGCAGCGTTGATAGCGGACAGGGCGTACAGTTTTTT.

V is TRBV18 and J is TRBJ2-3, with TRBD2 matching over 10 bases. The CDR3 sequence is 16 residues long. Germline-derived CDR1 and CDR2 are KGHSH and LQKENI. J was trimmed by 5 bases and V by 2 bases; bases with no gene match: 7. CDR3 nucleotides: TGTGCCAGCTCACCATACTCCGGGACTAGCGTAGATACGCAGTATTTT. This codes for CASSPYSGTSVDTQYF.